The rows below give T cell receptor beta chains drawn from one sample of a study of blood T cell repertoires in COVID-19. Measured with immunoSEQ multiplex PCR; TCRdb has only the in-frame clones, and not every one. Here the sample spans tens of thousands of clones, over 75% being singletons. Sequenced material: peripheral blood. The receptors come from a woman of 80 years or more with COVID-19, enrolled during active disease. Each CDR3 is given with its conserved first and last residue. Fields, in order: V gene, D gene, CDR3 length, clone size, CDR3 protein. The D gene is left open where the match is weak. Clone size is not always given. Where it is, it says once, few, many or a class for expanded clones.

>TRBV6-5|TRBD1|15|NA
CASQRPQGLGTEAFF
>TRBV11-2|NA|14|NA
CASSQVVLGGELFF
>TRBV7-3|TRBD2|16|NA
CASSLTASGGYNEQFF
>TRBV5-4|TRBD2|19|NA
CASSSPGLDHLGASHEQYF
>TRBV9|TRBD1|14|once
CASSQGQGRHEQYF
>TRBV5-6|TRBD2|17|NA
CASSLYASGSRAGELFF
>TRBV6-1|NA|15|NA
CASSDSGSGPYEQYF
>TRBV9|TRBD2|15|NA
CASSVGGGVYNEQFF
>TRBV24-1|TRBD2|17|NA
CATSDVGGAGSYNEQFF
>TRBV5-6|TRBD1|14|NA
CASSLDRGLTEAFF
>TRBV27|NA|13|NA
CASTMRVTDTQYF
>TRBV9|TRBD1|21|NA
CASSVASGTGASTLSADTQYF
>TRBV19|TRBD2|17|NA
CASSIQGAGGPYNEQFF
>TRBV4-3|TRBD2|15|once
CASSRDRLAAPKLYF
>TRBV2|NA|14|NA
CASESTAQNYEQYF
>TRBV15|TRBD2|15|few
CATSTSGGAPDTQYF
>TRBV7-3|NA|13|NA
CASSSSFTDTQYF
>TRBV6-5|NA|15|NA
CASSYLSGGANTIYF
>TRBV6-5|NA|15|NA
CASRFAQGGYNEQFF
>TRBV27|NA|15|NA
CASSLMEREGTEAFF
>TRBV11-2|TRBD2|15|NA
CASSLVAGGTYEQYF
>TRBV7-3|NA|16|NA
CASSLTGTDGANVLTF
>TRBV5-1|NA|16|NA
CASIEGPRSGANVLTF
>TRBV4-3|NA|14|NA
CASSQGGFTDTQYF
>TRBV3-1/TRBV3-2|NA|16|NA
CASSQPGTATPKTQYF
>TRBV7-2|TRBD1|15|NA
CASSLEGAYIDTQYF
>TRBV9|TRBD1|17|once
CASSALEQGADNYGYTF
>TRBV19|NA|13|NA
CASSAGFPETQYF
>TRBV7-9|TRBD1|13|NA
CASSSPGTGLYTF
>TRBV6-2/TRBV6-3|NA|16|NA
CASSSPTEWPNQPQHF
>TRBV7-2|NA|12|NA
CASSLNRGEAFF
>TRBV27|TRBD2|16|NA
CASSLSGLAGGFEQFF
>TRBV11-2|TRBD2|14|NA
CASNPLGGNNEQFF
>TRBV19|NA|16|once
CASSIEGRTLNQPQHF
>TRBV5-1|NA|12|NA
CASSFNSEKLFF
>TRBV4-1|TRBD1|17|NA
CASSRFWTGSSSYEQYF
>TRBV6-2/TRBV6-3|NA|15|NA
CASSHPAAGRSGYTF
>TRBV14|NA|15|NA
CASSQDEEGDQPQHF
>TRBV7-2|NA|15|NA
CASSLAQGMNTEAFF
>TRBV15|TRBD2|15|once
CATSRVAGGGNEQFF
>TRBV4-1|TRBD1|16|NA
CASSQQGAGGANVLTF
>TRBV4-2|NA|18|NA
CASSLIESQRGDLYEQYF
>TRBV19|TRBD2|14|NA
CASSIGGFNNEQFF
>TRBV11-3|NA|13|NA
CASSFSGSDTQYF
>TRBV12-3/TRBV12-4|NA|11|few
CASRSITEAFF
>TRBV7-2|NA|14|NA
CASSFQRGEETQYF
>TRBV19|NA|14|NA
CASNKDRFQHGYTF
>TRBV27|TRBD1|15|NA
CASSPLDGDRAPQHF